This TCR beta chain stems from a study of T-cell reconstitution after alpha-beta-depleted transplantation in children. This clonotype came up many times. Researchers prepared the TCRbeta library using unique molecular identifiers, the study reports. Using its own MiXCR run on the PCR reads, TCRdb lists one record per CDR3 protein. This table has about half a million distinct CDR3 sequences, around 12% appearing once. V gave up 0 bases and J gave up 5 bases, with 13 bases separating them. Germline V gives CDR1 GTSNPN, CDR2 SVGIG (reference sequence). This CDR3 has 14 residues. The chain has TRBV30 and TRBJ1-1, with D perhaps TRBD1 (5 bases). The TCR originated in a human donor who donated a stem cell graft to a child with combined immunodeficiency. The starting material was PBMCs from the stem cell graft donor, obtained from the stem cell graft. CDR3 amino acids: CAWSVDGTGTEAFF. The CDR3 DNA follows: TGTGCCTGGAGTGTCGATGGGACTGGTACTGAAGCTTTCTTT. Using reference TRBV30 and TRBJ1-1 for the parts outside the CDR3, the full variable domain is SQTIHQWPATLVQPVGSPLSLECTVEGTSNPNLYWYRQAAGRGLQLLFYSVGIGQISSEVPQNLSASRPQDRQFILSSKKLLLSDSGFYLCAWSVDGTGTEAFFGQGTRLTVV.